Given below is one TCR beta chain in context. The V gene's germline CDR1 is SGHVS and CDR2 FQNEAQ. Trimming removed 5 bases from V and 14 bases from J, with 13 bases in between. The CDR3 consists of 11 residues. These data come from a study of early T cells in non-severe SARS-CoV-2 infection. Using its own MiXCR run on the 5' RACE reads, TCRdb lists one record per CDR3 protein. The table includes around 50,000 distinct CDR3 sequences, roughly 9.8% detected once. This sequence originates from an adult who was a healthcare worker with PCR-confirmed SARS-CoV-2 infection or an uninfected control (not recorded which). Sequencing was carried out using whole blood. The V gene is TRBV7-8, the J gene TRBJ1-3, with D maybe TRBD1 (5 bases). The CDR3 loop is CASSREGPLYF. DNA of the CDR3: TGTGCCAGCAGCCGGGAGGGGCCTTTATATTTT.